This is a list of T cell receptor beta chains from one sample in a study of blood T cell repertoires in COVID-19. Only in-frame clones appear in the TCRdb table, and some are missing; sequencing was by immunoSEQ multiplex PCR. The sample shows some 73,000 clones, approximately 92% of them seen only once. The sample taken for sequencing was peripheral blood. Source of these receptors: a human donor in a cohort sampled during active COVID-19. CDR3s include the opening cysteine and the closing phenylalanine or tryptophan. D genes are given only for firm matches. Clone size appears in some rows only: once, few, many, or a class for an expanded clone.

v_call,cdr3_length,d_call,clone_size,j_call,cdr3_nt,cdr3_aa
TRBV12-3/TRBV12-4,12,.,.,TRBJ2-7,TGTGCCAGCAGACTTACAGGGAGCGAGCAGTACTTC,CASRLTGSEQYF
TRBV29-1,14,TRBD1,.,TRBJ1-2,TGCAGCGTTGATCAGACAGGGGGAGGCTATGGCTACACCTTC,CSVDQTGGGYGYTF
TRBV7-2,15,TRBD1,.,TRBJ1-4,TGTGCCAGCAGCCCCCGAACCGGGACAGGGGCAAAACTGTTTTTT,CASSPRTGTGAKLFF
TRBV5-1,14,TRBD1,.,TRBJ2-1,TGCGCCAGCAGCTTCGGGACAGATTACAATGAGCAGTTCTTC,CASSFGTDYNEQFF
TRBV7-2,17,.,.,TRBJ2-3,TGTGCCAGCAGCTTAGATTTCCAGGCCCCTGGCACAGATACGCAGTATTTT,CASSLDFQAPGTDTQYF
TRBV5-1,14,.,.,TRBJ2-3,TGCGCCAGCAGCTTGGGGGGAGGCACAGATACGCAGTATTTT,CASSLGGGTDTQYF
TRBV7-2,14,.,.,TRBJ2-2,TGTGCCAGCAGCGCCGACAGGCCCACCGGGGAGCTGTTTTTT,CASSADRPTGELFF
TRBV5-4,17,TRBD1,.,TRBJ2-5,TGTGCCAGCAGCTCTGCTACACAGGGGCCCGTCCAAGAGACCCAGTACTTC,CASSSATQGPVQETQYF
TRBV7-9,13,.,.,TRBJ2-3,TGTGCCAGCAGCTTAGGGCGCACAGATACGCAGTATTTT,CASSLGRTDTQYF
TRBV23-1,11,.,.,TRBJ2-6,TGCGCCAGCAGTCAACTTAACGTCCTGACTTTC,CASSQLNVLTF
TRBV28,12,.,few,TRBJ1-1,TGTGCCAGCAGTTCCCCAACAACTGAAGCTTTCTTT,CASSSPTTEAFF
TRBV11-3,15,TRBD2,.,TRBJ2-5,TGTGCCAGCAGTCGAACTAGCGGGGGGGCGGAGACCCAGTACTTC,CASSRTSGGAETQYF
TRBV11-2,14,TRBD1,.,TRBJ1-1,TGTGCCAGCAGCTCCCCTACAGGGGGCACTGAAGCTTTCTTT,CASSSPTGGTEAFF
TRBV7-7,14,.,.,TRBJ2-5,TGTGCTAGCAGCTTAGTAGGCAGGTCCGAGACCCAGTACTTC,CASSLVGRSETQYF
TRBV10-1,15,TRBD1,.,TRBJ2-2,TGCGCCAGCAGCCGACAGGGGATGAACACCGGGGAGCTGTTTTTT,CASSRQGMNTGELFF
TRBV6-4,14,.,.,TRBJ1-2,TGTGCCAGCAGTGACTCAAACAGGAACTATGGCTACACCTTC,CASSDSNRNYGYTF
TRBV10-1,15,TRBD1,.,TRBJ1-1,TGCGCCAGTCCTACCCCCGGACAGGGGAACACTGAAGCTTTCTTT,CASPTPGQGNTEAFF
TRBV5-1,13,.,.,TRBJ1-1,TGCGCCAGCAGCTTGGCAGGGGCCACTGAAGCTTTCTTT,CASSLAGATEAFF
TRBV28,11,.,.,TRBJ2-7,TGTGCCAGCAGTTTTGAGGCCTCACAGTACTTC,CASSFEASQYF
TRBV28,14,TRBD1,.,TRBJ2-1,TGTGCCAGCAGTCCCGGGACAGGGCCGGATGAGCAGTTCTTC,CASSPGTGPDEQFF
TRBV18,13,TRBD1,.,TRBJ1-2,TGTGCCAGCTCACCCGGGACAGTCTTTAGCTACACCTTC,CASSPGTVFSYTF
TRBV7-2,16,.,.,TRBJ1-2,TGTGCCAGCTCCGCGGAAGGACACCGCCCTTTATATGGCTACACCTTC,CASSAEGHRPLYGYTF
TRBV19,14,.,once,TRBJ1-2,TGTGCCAGTATTCCACGGCAGGGCGACTATGGCTACACCTTC,CASIPRQGDYGYTF
TRBV18,14,.,.,TRBJ1-1,TGTGCCAGCTCCTTGAGCGGGAAAGACACTGAAGCTTTCTTT,CASSLSGKDTEAFF
TRBV7-6,12,TRBD1,once,TRBJ1-1,TGTGCCAGCAGCACGGGACAGGGGGAAGCTTTCTTT,CASSTGQGEAFF
TRBV2,13,.,.,TRBJ2-5,TGTGCCGGCAAGGGAGGGGGAGGGGAGACCCAGTACTTC,CAGKGGGGETQYF
TRBV30,14,.,once,TRBJ2-2,TGTGCCTGGAGACACATCCTGAACACCGGGGAGCTGTTTTTT,CAWRHILNTGELFF
TRBV6-6,12,.,.,TRBJ2-2,TGTGCCAGCAGTTTGGGCTCCGGGGAGCTGTTTTTT,CASSLGSGELFF
TRBV2,15,.,.,TRBJ2-2,TGTGCCAGCAGTATGGGGGGGGCGGACACCGGGGAGCTGTTTTTT,CASSMGGADTGELFF
TRBV5-6,12,.,.,TRBJ2-3,TGTGCCAGCAGCTTGATCGCAGATACGCAGTATTTT,CASSLIADTQYF
TRBV28,15,.,.,TRBJ1-1,TGTGCCAGCAGTTTATTGGGCGGGGGGAGGACTGAAGCTTTCTTT,CASSLLGGGRTEAFF
TRBV2,15,TRBD1,.,TRBJ2-2,TGTGCCAGCAGCCGGACAGGGACGAACACCGGGGAGCTGTTTTTT,CASSRTGTNTGELFF
TRBV5-8,14,TRBD2,once,TRBJ2-3,TGTGCCAGCAGCACGGGGGGGGGTAGAGATACGCAGTATTTT,CASSTGGGRDTQYF
TRBV7-9,15,.,.,TRBJ2-5,TGTGCCAGCAGCTTAAAGGACAGAACGGACGAGACCCAGTACTTC,CASSLKDRTDETQYF
TRBV7-9,15,TRBD1,.,TRBJ1-4,TGTGCCAGCAGCGCATACCGGGACAGATGGGAAAAACTGTTTTTT,CASSAYRDRWEKLFF
TRBV6-5,15,.,.,TRBJ2-2,TGTGCCAGCCCGGGGGGCCCTTTGAACACCGGGGAGCTGTTTTTT,CASPGGPLNTGELFF
TRBV6-5,14,TRBD1,.,TRBJ1-4,TGTGCCAGCAGTTACGGCGGACAGGGAGGAAAACTGTTTTTT,CASSYGGQGGKLFF
TRBV14,15,TRBD1,.,TRBJ1-5,TGTGCCAGCAGCCAACTTACAGGGGGAAATCAGCCCCAGCATTTT,CASSQLTGGNQPQHF
TRBV6-5,14,.,.,TRBJ2-1,TGTGCCAGCGGGGGGGGGACAGGATACAATGAGCAGTTCTTC,CASGGGTGYNEQFF
TRBV6-6,22,TRBD2,.,TRBJ2-5,TGTGCCAGCAGTCCTCATTTACCGGGCCGGACTAGCGGGGGGGCGGTGGAAGAGACCCAGTACTTC,CASSPHLPGRTSGGAVEETQYF
TRBV7-2,13,.,.,TRBJ2-7,TGTGCCAGCAGCCCTACACAGTCCTACGAGCAGTACTTC,CASSPTQSYEQYF
TRBV4-3,13,.,.,TRBJ2-7,TGCGCCAGCAGCCATGGACAAAGGGGCGAGCAGTACTTC,CASSHGQRGEQYF
TRBV3-1/TRBV3-2,14,.,.,TRBJ2-5,TGTGCCAGCAGCCAAGGGACTTCTCAAGAGACCCAGTACTTC,CASSQGTSQETQYF
TRBV2,13,.,.,TRBJ1-1,TGTGCCAGCAGTGAAGCGGGCAGGGATGAAGCTTTCTTT,CASSEAGRDEAFF
TRBV11-2,17,TRBD1,.,TRBJ1-2,TGTGCCAGCAGCGCCGGGACAGGTTTTACCTATAGCTATGGCTACACCTTC,CASSAGTGFTYSYGYTF